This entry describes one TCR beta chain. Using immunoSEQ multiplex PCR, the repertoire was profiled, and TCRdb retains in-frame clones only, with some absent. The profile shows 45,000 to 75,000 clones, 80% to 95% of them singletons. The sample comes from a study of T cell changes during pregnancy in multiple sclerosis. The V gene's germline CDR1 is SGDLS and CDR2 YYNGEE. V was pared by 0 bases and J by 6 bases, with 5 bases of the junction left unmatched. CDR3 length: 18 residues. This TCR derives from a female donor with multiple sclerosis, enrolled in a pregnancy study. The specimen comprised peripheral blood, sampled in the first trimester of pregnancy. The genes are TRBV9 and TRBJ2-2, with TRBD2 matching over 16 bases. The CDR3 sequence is CASSVVGTSGGASGELFF. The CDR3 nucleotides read TGTGCCAGCAGCGTAGTTGGGACTAGCGGGGGGGCCTCCGGGGAGCTGTTTTTT.